The 22 T cell receptor beta chains presented below share a single source sample, sequenced in a study of OX40 agonist ivuxolimab in advanced cancers. TCRdb keeps only in-frame clones here, not all; method: immunoSEQ multiplex PCR. The table has tens of thousands of clones, nearly 90% seen once. Source: CD4+ or CD8+ T cells sorted from blood, taken in a trial of the OX40 agonist ivuxolimab. The receptors were gathered from an adult with an advanced solid tumor such as melanoma, head and neck, liver or kidney cancer.

This rearrangement joins TRBV28 to TRBJ1-4; D may be TRBD1 (6 bases). Trimming removed 3 bases from V and 0 bases from J, with 11 bases in between. Germline lookup yields CDR1 MDHEN and CDR2 SYDVKM. The CDR3 has 16 residues. CDR3 bases: TGTGCCAGCAGTTTCGGGGGGCAGGCAACTAATGAAAAACTGTTTTTT. Its translation: CASSFGGQATNEKLFF.

Worth noting for this clone: Mismatch with germline at one junction end may stem from a read error. The rearrangement joins TRBV6-1 to TRBJ1-1; D gene unclear. The CDR3 runs 12 residues. Germline CDR1 and CDR2: MNHNS and SASEGT. The CDR3 region is CASSEDRAEAFF. The CDR3 region has the DNA TGTGCCAGCAGTGAAGATCGCGCTGAGGCTTTCTTT.

This chain connects TRBV28 to TRBJ1-2; TRBD1 is a possible D gene (6 bases). The CDR3 totals 12 residues. Trimming took off 6 bases at V and 5 bases at J, with 10 bases between the two ends. The germline CDR1 and CDR2 sequences are MDHEN and SYDVKM. The CDR3 spells CASSAGAYGYTF. Here the CDR3 DNA reads TGTGCCAGCAGCGCAGGGGCTTATGGCTACACCTTC.

The chain carries TRBV7-3 and TRBJ2-7; D could derive from TRBD1 or TRBD2 (5 bases each). Trimming took 5 bases from V and 4 from J, leaving 18 bases between them. From germline, CDR1 is SGHTA and CDR2 FQGTGA. This CDR3 region has 15 residues. CDR3 region: CASSLQPGTRYEQYF. The CDR3 region has the DNA TGTGCCAGCAGCCTACAACCCGGGACCAGGTACGAGCAGTACTTC.

CDR3 nucleotides: TGTGCCAGCAGCACGGGACTCCGCTTCAACGAGCAGTACTTC. Its protein product is CASSTGLRFNEQYF. The rearrangement joins TRBV5-8 to TRBJ2-5; tentatively, D is TRBD2 (6 bases). TRBJ2-7 matches the DNA end more closely, so the J call is doubtful. Germline CDR1 SGHTS, CDR2 YDEGEE. This CDR3 has 14 amino acids.

The rearrangement links TRBV7-2 to TRBJ2-7; D is possibly TRBD2 (6 bases). Trimming stripped 4 bases from V and 1 base from J, with 8 bases between. The germline V gene encodes CDR1 SGHTA and CDR2 FQGNSA. CDR3 size: 13 residues. The CDR3 nucleotides are TGTGCCAGCAGCTCCGCGGGGTCCTACGAGCAGTACTTC. It yields the protein CASSSAGSYEQYF.

Here the CDR3 DNA reads TGTGCCAGCAGCTCGCGCGGGACTAGCGGGAGCGGGGAGCAGTACTTC. This sequence encodes CASSSRGTSGSGEQYF. The V and J genes are TRBV5-6 and TRBJ2-7; TRBD2 matches 14 bases. The junction had 9 bases not matched to a gene; V was cut back by 3 bases and J by 7 bases. CDR3 size: 16 residues. CDR1 and CDR2 from the germline V gene are SGHDT and YYEEEE.

The chain carries TRBV11-1 and TRBJ2-5; D gene ambiguous. Per germline, CDR1 SGHAT and CDR2 FQDESV (reference sequence). With 3 bases removed from V and 5 bases from J, the gap between germline ends came to 10 bases. The CDR3 is 13 residues long. This CDR3 reads CASSLVIRETQYF. CDR3 DNA sequence: TGTGCCAGCAGCTTGGTAATTCGGGAGACCCAGTACTTC.

This chain's CDR3 is CAWNRDGANEKLFF. The CDR3 DNA follows: TGTGCCTGGAATAGGGATGGAGCTAATGAAAAACTGTTTTTT. This chain joins TRBV30 and TRBJ1-4; D gene uncertain. The CDR3 is 14 residues long. V was shortened by 4 bases and J by 3 bases, with 12 bases between the two germline ends. Germline CDR1 reads GTSNPN; CDR2 reads SVGIG (reference sequence).

About this clone: At the DNA level, this CDR3 is encoded by other sequences in the same sample as well. The J gene is TRBJ2-7, the V gene TRBV19, with D perhaps matching TRBD1 (5 bases). Germline values: CDR1 LNHDA, CDR2 SQIVND (reference sequence). The V end lost 4 bases, the J end lost 4 bases, and 11 bases lay between the germline ends. The CDR3 is 13 amino acids. Here the CDR3 reads CASSNGQAYEQYF. CDR3 coding DNA: TGTGCCAGTAGTAACGGACAAGCTTACGAGCAGTACTTC.

The J gene is TRBJ1-5, the V gene TRBV5-1; a possible D gene is TRBD1 (5 bases). The V gene lost 0 bases and the J gene lost 4 bases, with 11 bases spanning the gap. The CDR3 spans 15 residues. CDR1 and CDR2 from the germline V gene are SGHRS and YFSETQ. Here the CDR3 reads CASSLGAGQNQPQHF. The CDR3 DNA reads TGCGCCAGCAGCTTGGGGGCAGGGCAGAATCAGCCCCAGCATTTT.

This chain uses TRBV30 with TRBJ2-1, with 7 bases that match TRBD2. CDR1 GTSNPN and CDR2 SVGIG come from the germline V gene (reference sequence). The CDR3 consists of 14 residues. The CDR3: CGGEVAGGRAEQFF. The CDR3 DNA follows: TGTGGTGGAGAGGTAGCGGGTGGGAGGGCTGAGCAGTTCTTC.

The table lists this clone with a few counts. J is TRBJ1-3 and V is TRBV5-5, with D unclear. V gave up 0 bases and J gave up 5 bases, with 15 bases separating them. Germline V gives CDR1 SGHKS, CDR2 YYEKEE (reference sequence). This CDR3 spans 16 amino acids. The CDR3 is CASSLDGYGIRNTIYF. The CDR3 DNA reads as TGTGCCAGCAGCTTGGACGGGTACGGGATCAGAAACACCATATATTTT. The complete variable domain, with remaining parts taken from reference TRBV5-5 and TRBJ1-3, reads DAGVTQSPTHLIKTRGQQVTLRCSPISGHKSVSWYQQVLGQGPQFIFQYYEKEERGRGNFPDRFSARQFPNYSSELNVNALLLGDSALYLCASSLDGYGIRNTIYFGEGSWLTVV.

The chain has TRBV7-8 and TRBJ1-1; 7 bases fit TRBD1. The germline gives CDR1 SGHVS, CDR2 FQNEAQ. V lost 3 bases, J lost 7 bases, and 5 bases stayed unmatched. The CDR3 is 13 amino acids. The DNA for the CDR3 is TGTGCCAGCAGCTTCTCAGGGGGTAGTGAAGCTTTCTTT. Translated, it gives CASSFSGGSEAFF. The entire variable domain, with the rest obtained from reference TRBV7-8 and TRBJ1-1, is as follows: GAGVSQSPRYKVAKRGQDVALRCDPISGHVSLFWYQQALGQGPEFLTYFQNEAQLDKSGLPSDRFFAERPEGSVSTLKIQRTQQEDSAVYLCASSFSGGSEAFFGQGTRLTVV.

The chain is built from TRBV9 and TRBJ1-5; D is possibly TRBD1 (6 bases). Germline CDR1 is SGDLS and CDR2 is YYNGEE. This CDR3 contains 14 residues. V was clipped by 5 bases and J by 3 bases, with 12 bases between them. CDR3 DNA sequence: TGTGCCAGCAGTCCAGGGGTGGACAATCAGCCCCAGCATTTT. This translates into CASSPGVDNQPQHF.

The chain is built from TRBV18 and TRBJ2-1, with 8 positions matching TRBD1. Germline V CDR1 and CDR2: KGHSH, LQKENI. The length of the CDR3 is 15 residues. V lost 3 bases, J lost 7 bases, and 8 bases stayed unmatched. The CDR3 here is CASSPGQGSGNEQFF. CDR3 coding DNA: TGTGCCAGCTCACCCGGACAGGGTTCTGGGAATGAGCAGTTCTTC.

CDR3 sequence (DNA): TGTGCCAGCAGTTACGGGCAGGGTGGTAATGAAAAACTGTTTTTT. Translation gives CASSYGQGGNEKLFF. The gene calls are TRBV6-5 and TRBJ1-4; a weak D match, TRBD1 (5 bases). The germline gives CDR1 MNHEY, CDR2 SVGAGI. CDR3 length: 15 amino acids. V gave up 2 bases and J gave up 4 bases, with 11 bases separating them.

V and J are TRBV4-1 and TRBJ1-2; TRBD1 might be the D (6 bases). The germline gives CDR1 MGHRA, CDR2 YSYEKL. The CDR3 has 14 amino acids. Trimming removed 1 base from V and 2 bases from J, with 8 bases in between. The CDR3 spells CASSQGQENYGYTF. CDR3 sequence (DNA): TGCGCCAGCAGCCAAGGACAGGAGAACTATGGCTACACCTTC.

The chain has TRBV11-2 and TRBJ2-3; 14 bases align to TRBD2. The junction had 4 bases not matched to a gene; V was cut back by 1 base and J by 4 bases. This CDR3 has 17 residues. Looked up from germline, CDR1 is SGHAT and CDR2 is FQNNGV. CDR3 sequence: CASSLVGTSGRADTQYF. CDR3 bases: TGTGCCAGCAGCTTAGTAGGGACTAGCGGGAGAGCAGATACGCAGTATTTT.

V is TRBV5-1 and J is TRBJ2-5; D is unresolved. The CDR3 consists of 12 residues. Between the trimmed V and J ends, which lost 3 bases and 5 bases, there was a span of 8 bases. CDR1 SGHRS and CDR2 YFSETQ come from the germline V gene. The CDR3 region is CASSSTRETQYF. Written as DNA, the CDR3 is TGCGCCAGCAGCTCGACACGTGAGACCCAGTACTTC.

The chain couples TRBV2 to TRBJ2-5; 7 bases are a match to TRBD1. This CDR3 is 12 amino acids long. In germline, CDR1 is SNHLY, CDR2 FYNNEI. Unmatched junction bases numbered 8, after V lost 6 bases and J lost 10 bases. The CDR3 nucleotides are TGTGCCAGCAGGGGGACAGTAGGGATCCAGTACTTC. This sequence encodes CASRGTVGIQYF.

This clone was counted a single time. The chain is built from TRBV18 and TRBJ2-5; no reliable D call. The CDR3 consists of 15 residues. V lost 3 bases, J lost 1 base, and 12 bases lay in between. Germline V gene lookup returns CDR1 KGHSH and CDR2 LQKENI. CDR3 sequence: CASSPRGPPQETQYF. The CDR3 DNA sequence: TGTGCCAGCTCACCTAGAGGCCCACCCCAAGAGACCCAGTACTTC.